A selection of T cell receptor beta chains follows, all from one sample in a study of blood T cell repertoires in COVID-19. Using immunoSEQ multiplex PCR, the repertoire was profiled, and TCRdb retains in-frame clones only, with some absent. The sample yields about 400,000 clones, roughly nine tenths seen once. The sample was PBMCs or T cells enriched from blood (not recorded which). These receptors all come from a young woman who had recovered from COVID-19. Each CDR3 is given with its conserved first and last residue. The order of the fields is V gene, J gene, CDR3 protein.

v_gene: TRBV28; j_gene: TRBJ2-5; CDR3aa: CASSRPRDSPGETQYF
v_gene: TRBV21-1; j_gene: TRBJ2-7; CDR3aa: CASSKERLAAARSPEQYF
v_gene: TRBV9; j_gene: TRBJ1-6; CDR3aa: CASSEETGIPSYNSPLHF
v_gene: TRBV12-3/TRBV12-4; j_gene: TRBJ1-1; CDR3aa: CASSLSNGEAFF
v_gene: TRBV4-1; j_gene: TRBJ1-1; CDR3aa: CASSQKLIQGYTEAFF
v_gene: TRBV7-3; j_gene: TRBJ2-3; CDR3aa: CASSRGHLTDTQYF
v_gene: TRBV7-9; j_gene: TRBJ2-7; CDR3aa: CASSIRDSYEQYF
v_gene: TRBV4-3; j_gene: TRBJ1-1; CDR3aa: CASSEPPGTEAFF
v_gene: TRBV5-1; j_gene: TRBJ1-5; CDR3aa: CASSLGGRQPQHF
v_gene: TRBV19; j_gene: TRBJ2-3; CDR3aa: CASSIRVPDTQYF
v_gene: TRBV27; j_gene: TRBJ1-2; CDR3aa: CASSWTPNYGYTF
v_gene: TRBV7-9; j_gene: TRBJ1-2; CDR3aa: CASSAASGYGYTF
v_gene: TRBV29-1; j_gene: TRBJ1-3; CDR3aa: CSAGQGRNTIYF
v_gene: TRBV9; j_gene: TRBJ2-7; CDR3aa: CASSITGGVEQYF
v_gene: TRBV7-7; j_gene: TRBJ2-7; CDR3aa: CASSPGDSYEQYF
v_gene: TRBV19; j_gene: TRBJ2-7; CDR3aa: CASSRTPGTGTYEQYF
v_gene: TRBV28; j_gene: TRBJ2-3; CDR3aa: CAQQGAGADTQYF
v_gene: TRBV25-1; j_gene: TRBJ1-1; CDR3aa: CASSEFYGSHREAFF
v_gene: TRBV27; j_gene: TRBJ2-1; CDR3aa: CASSLSTSGRADEQFF
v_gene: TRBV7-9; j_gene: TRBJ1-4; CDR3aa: CASKFGAATNEKLFF
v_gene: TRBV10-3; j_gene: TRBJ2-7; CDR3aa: CVGGDGGYEQYF
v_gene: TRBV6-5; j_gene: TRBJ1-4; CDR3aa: CASSTRGGTNEKLFF
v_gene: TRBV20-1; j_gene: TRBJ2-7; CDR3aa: CSASPASGKYEQYF
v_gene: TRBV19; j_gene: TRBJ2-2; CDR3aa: CASITRGNTGELFF